This entry concerns a single T cell receptor beta chain. These data come from a study of blood T cell repertoires in COVID-19. Study in general: The cDNA or gDNA used as material had been derived from T cells, B-cell-depleted T cells, or PBMCs.

The CDR3 spans 14 residues. The ends were cut back, 9 bases at V and 8 bases at J, with 22 bases in the middle. The germline gives CDR1 WNHNN, CDR2 SYGVQD (reference sequence). TCRdb's table, derived via immunoSEQ multiplex PCR, lists solely in-frame clones and lacks some. Here the sample spans about 92,000 clones, approximately 91% being singletons. Specimen: peripheral blood. The chain combines TRBV10-1 with TRBJ1-2; TRBD1 is a possible D gene (6 bases). The TCR originated in a human donor with active COVID-19. The donor label of this sample is uncertain. The CDR3 DNA sequence: TGCGCCAGACCAACTCACAGGGTGTACGGGGGCTACACCTTC. This translates into CARPTHRVYGGYTF.